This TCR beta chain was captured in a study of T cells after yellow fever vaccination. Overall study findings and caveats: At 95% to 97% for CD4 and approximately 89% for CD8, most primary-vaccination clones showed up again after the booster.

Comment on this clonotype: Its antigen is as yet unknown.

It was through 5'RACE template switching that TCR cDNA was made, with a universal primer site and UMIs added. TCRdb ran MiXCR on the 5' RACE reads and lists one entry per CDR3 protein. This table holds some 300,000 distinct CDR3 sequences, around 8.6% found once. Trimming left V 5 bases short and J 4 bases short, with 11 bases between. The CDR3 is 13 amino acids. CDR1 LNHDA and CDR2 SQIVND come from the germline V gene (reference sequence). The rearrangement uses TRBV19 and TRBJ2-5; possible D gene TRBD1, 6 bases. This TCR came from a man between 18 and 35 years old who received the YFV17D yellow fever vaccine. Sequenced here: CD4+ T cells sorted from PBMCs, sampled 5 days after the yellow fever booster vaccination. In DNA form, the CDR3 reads TGTGCCAGTAGTGTACAGGGAGCAGAGACCCAGTACTTC. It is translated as CASSVQGAETQYF.